The present TCR beta chain was sequenced within a study of cytomegalovirus exposure and HLA in healthy donors (dated by TCRdb to about 2017). The study in broad terms: An earlier analysis of more than 550 of the donors reported approximately 300 Gb of sequence data and 95 million to 120 million unique TCR beta sequences obtained from about 180 million T cells. Roughly 300 gigabases of sequencing data and some 85 million unique TCR sequences were included in an early release covering under 650 HLA-typed donors. The genetic ancestry cluster associated with self-reported Caucasian donors included about 84% of the roughly 380 genotyped donors. The aim of the study was to test whether cataloging public T cell receptors could identify signatures of past pathogen exposure. The study used immunosequencing to profile the T cell repertoires of several hundred subjects and linked those repertoires to cytomegalovirus serostatus. In addition to the first cohort of about 650 subjects, a separate validation cohort of around 110 different subjects was used. To predict cytomegalovirus infection status, the study brought together high-throughput TCR immunosequencing, statistical association of individual TCRs with disease status, and machine learning. A later analysis re-analyzed previously published TCR beta repertoires from roughly 630 donors and added high-resolution HLA genotyping to study TCR occurrence patterns. In the later analysis, no new phenotypic data were used to find candidate immune exposures; instead, reliance was placed on TCR beta sequences and their occurrence across donors. In an earlier analysis of roughly 580 of the donors, high-throughput TCR beta sequencing was used to judge whether each TCR beta V gene segment behaved as functional or pseudogenic. Alongside the repertoire data, information on donor age, sex, ethnicity and CMV serostatus was compiled. In a later genetic analysis, genome-wide SNP genotypes for about 55% of the roughly 670 donors were used, and that subset was treated as a discovery cohort. Every discovery cohort repertoire had been produced on one sequencing platform. Both class I and class II loci were covered by HLA typing, at four-digit resolution. Typing coverage varied by locus: roughly 620-630 donors for A, B, C, DRB1 and DQB1; under 550 for DQA1; approximately 610 for DPA1; around 490 for DPB1. Four or five DR-DQ haplotypes were handled as single units for association and clustering because linkage in the cohort was strong. Among about 400 genotyped donors of the cohort, an average of approximately 220,000 unique TCR beta nucleotide sequences was sequenced per donor, of which about 18% were non-productive. Broader findings and caveats from the paper: The cohort was sequenced for TCR beta chains only, and without alpha or paired-chain data the features that could be detected were limited. In an earlier analysis of some 550 of the donors, most TCR beta V segments were observed in productive rearrangements about 90% or about 30% of the time, broadly matching IMGT annotations. Because some donors lacked HLA typing at each locus, the association tests relied only on the typed subset. In a later analysis, HLA-associated TCR beta chains were found to be more clonally expanded and to have lower generation probabilities than equally common non-associated chains. Correlated functional status among segregating V segments might be attributable to linkage disequilibrium, but an unknown experimental factor could not be ruled out. A later genetic analysis associated a missense DCLRE1C variant with V-gene and J-gene trimming of TCR beta chains, and an independent cohort replicated the association. In a later analysis, the rate of TCR association differed among HLA loci, with DRB1 alleles having the most associated TCRs and HLA-C alleles having the fewest. The presence/absence analyses assumed that sequencing depth was roughly uniform across donors, and that assumption may not be true. Across donors, most TCR sequences were observed very rarely, whereas some public TCRs were present in many individuals. In a later genetic analysis, fewer N-insertions in productive TCRs were reported among donors in an Asian-associated ancestry cluster than the roughly 700-donor mean. The authors suggested that the approach could potentially be extended to other disease states and immunological phenotypes. According to a later analysis, parvovirus B19, influenza, CMV and Epstein-Barr virus appeared linked to several top co-occurrence clusters. At a false discovery rate of 0.05, a later analysis linked approximately 18,000 TCR beta sequences to specific HLA alleles. Because counts were too low, fewer than 20 rarely observed V segments, including chromosome 9 orphons, were excluded from the earlier analysis of under 650 of the donors. A later analysis found that most CMV-associated TCR beta chains appeared HLA-restricted, with HLA associations seemingly driven largely by CMV exposure. Because the 87-base-pair reads could not distinguish some IMGT-functional V segments, including TRBV6-2 and TRBV6-3, those segments were excluded. Assigning TCR associations to individual alleles was difficult when HLA alleles, especially DR and DQ, strongly co-occurred. A further reported finding was that TCR beta sequences accurately predicted the HLA-A and HLA-B alleles for most subjects in the first cohort. The classifier was reported to diagnose cytomegalovirus status with high specificity and sensitivity in both the original cohort and the validation cohort. A few of the identified cytomegalovirus-associated TCR beta chains were confirmed in vitro to be specific for cytomegalovirus antigens. For the cohort, immune exposure information was limited to CMV serostatus. The study gave a list of some 150 TCR beta chains associated with cytomegalovirus. A cluster of highly shared sequence variants was judged likely to be a technical artifact of the sequencing pipeline.

The cohort comprised around 690 healthy bone marrow donors. At the time of sampling, every cohort member was nominally healthy, though immune exposures that went unrecorded were likely present. The donor was CMV seronegative and belonged to the group of 320 or so seronegative cohort members. A peripheral blood sample was provided by each donor, and peripheral blood mononuclear cells were used for TCR beta sequencing. Genomic DNA was extracted from the blood cell samples with the Qiagen DNeasy Blood Extraction Kit. Details on this clone: Its antigen remains undetermined. No qualities accompany the bases; no much larger clone lies one base away.

Library construction relied on the immunoSEQ multiplex PCR assay. The multiplex PCR relied on a mix of 60 forward primers for TCR Vbeta segments and 13 reverse primers for TCR Jbeta segments. The CDR3 region of rearranged TCR beta genes was amplified from genomic DNA with a multiplex PCR assay. The amplified TCR beta libraries were sequenced on the Illumina HiSeq System as 87-base-pair reads. The original pipeline was this. A later analysis counted approximately 76 million unique TCR beta chains across the 700 or so repertoires, and some 12 million of these chains were shared by at least two donors. A nearest-neighbor algorithm error-corrected the raw reads and collapsed the reads into unique sequences, merging closely related sequences to remove PCR and sequencing errors. V, D and J gene segments were assigned by aligning CDR3 sequences to IMGT reference sequences. For a sequence to be retained, a match of at least six nucleotides to both a V gene segment and a J gene segment was required. Rearrangements were classified as productive when the CDR3 lacked stop codons and remained in frame with V and J, and all other rearrangements were classified as non-productive. Following IMGT convention, CDR3 was defined as the stretch from the second conserved V-encoded cysteine up to the conserved J-encoded phenylalanine. Sequences without an unambiguous match to a single V gene segment were excluded from the earlier analysis of 500 to 700 of the donors. An earlier analysis of fewer than 650 of the donors classified V segments as functional when productive rearrangements were above 56.7% and as segregating when the standard deviation between donors was above 5%. To diagnose cytomegalovirus status from the catalog of TCR beta chain sequences, a statistical classification framework was built. V and J gene assignment, in a later analysis, came from comparing TCR nucleotide sequences with IMGT/GENE-DB human TR gene sequences. In a later analysis, CDR3 sequences and most-parsimonious VDJ recombination scenarios were assigned using the TCRdist pipeline. A later analysis defined each TCR beta chain by its CDR3 amino acid sequence plus V-gene family, and excluded reads lacking a unique V-gene family. As a way to deal with suspected cross-contamination and a sequencing artifact, a later analysis dropped nearly 600 nucleotide sequences that were highly shared and had low generation probability. In a later analysis, a clonal expansion index was calculated for each public chain from normalized within-repertoire ranks of inferred template counts. Generation probabilities in a later analysis came from a VDJ recombination model fitted to out-of-frame rearrangements, and those results were checked against IGoR. In a later analysis, hypergeometric tests were used to score TCR-TCR, TCR-HLA and TCR-CMV co-occurrence, with a repertoire-size bias correction applied to TCR pairs. A later analysis estimated false discovery rates by permuting HLA or CMV assignments 20 times. In a later analysis, co-occurring TCRs were grouped using DBSCAN, with TCRdist sequence similarity added in when clustering inside HLA-allele-positive subsets. For co-occurrence clustering, repertoires with fewer than 30,000 or more than 120,000 public chains were excluded, along with 5 or 6 repertoires with anomalous nucleotide sharing. TCRdb's version of the immuneACCESS table is confined to in-frame rearrangements and falls short of the full clone set. An unresolved V gene accounts for under half of the shortfall where checked; the remainder is of unknown origin. D and trimming come from the DNA, and the V and J calls and clone size come from that table. The sample table records 100,000 to 150,000 clones; approximately 80% of these occur just once. Of the sample, around 3.9% is held by the ten largest clones.

From the cysteine through the phenylalanine, the CDR3 covers 15 amino acids. Left in the record is the CDR3 DNA by itself, 45 bases read in frame from the first base. Trimming costs V 4 bases and J 4 bases, and their ends lie 16 bases apart. CDR1 LNHDA and CDR2 SQIVND are derived from the germline V gene (reference sequence). The receptor chain draws on TRBV19 and TRBJ1-2; tentative D gene TRBD1, with 6 bases matching. The receptor was isolated from a middle-aged man in good health and CMV-seronegative. The specimen sequenced was PBMCs. CDR3 loop: CASSTRADRTYGYTF. The nucleotides read TGTGCCAGTAGTACAAGGGCAGACAGGACCTATGGCTACACCTTC.